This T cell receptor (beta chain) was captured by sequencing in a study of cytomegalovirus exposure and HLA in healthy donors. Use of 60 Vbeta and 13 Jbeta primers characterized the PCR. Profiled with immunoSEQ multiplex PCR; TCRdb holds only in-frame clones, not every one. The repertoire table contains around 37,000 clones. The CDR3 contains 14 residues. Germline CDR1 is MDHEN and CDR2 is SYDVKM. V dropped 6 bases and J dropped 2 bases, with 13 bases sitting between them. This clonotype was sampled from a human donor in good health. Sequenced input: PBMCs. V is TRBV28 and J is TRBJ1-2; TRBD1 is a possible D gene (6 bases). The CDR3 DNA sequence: TGTGCCAGCAGGGTACAGGGATCGAACTATGGCTACACCTTC. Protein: CASRVQGSNYGYTF.